These T cell receptor beta chains were read from a single sample in a study of Ad26.COV2.S vaccination and SARS-CoV-2 variants. Sequencing used immunoSEQ multiplex PCR; TCRdb keeps in-frame clones, though not all of them. The sample yields hundreds of thousands of clones, 70% to 90% seen once. The starting material was peripheral blood, obtained in a trial of Ad26.COV2.S vaccine versus placebo. These receptor sequences come from a person aged 18-60 years who received the Ad26.COV2.S COVID-19 vaccine or a placebo. The CDR3 runs from the conserved cysteine through the conserved F or W. The D gene is left open where the match is weak. Clone size is shown for a subset of rows, as once, few, many or a class of expanded clone.

d_gene: -; v_gene: TRBV7-2; j_gene: TRBJ1-1; abundance: -; CDR3aa: CASSSMAGENTEAFF
d_gene: -; v_gene: TRBV11-2; j_gene: TRBJ2-3; abundance: -; CDR3aa: CASSLGSDMYTDTQYF
d_gene: -; v_gene: TRBV7-2; j_gene: TRBJ1-5; abundance: -; CDR3aa: CASSLRGNQPQHF
d_gene: TRBD2; v_gene: TRBV5-1; j_gene: TRBJ2-7; abundance: once; CDR3aa: CASTSLAGTLSYEQYF
d_gene: -; v_gene: TRBV13; j_gene: TRBJ1-2; abundance: -; CDR3aa: CASSFGVIDGYTF
d_gene: TRBD2; v_gene: TRBV7-3; j_gene: TRBJ2-1; abundance: -; CDR3aa: CASSLRPSGGLYNEQFF
d_gene: -; v_gene: TRBV6-6; j_gene: TRBJ1-1; abundance: -; CDR3aa: CASSYPGTGQGDEAFF
d_gene: -; v_gene: TRBV6-2/TRBV6-3; j_gene: TRBJ2-7; abundance: -; CDR3aa: CASSLLGSEQYF
d_gene: -; v_gene: TRBV4-3; j_gene: TRBJ1-1; abundance: -; CDR3aa: CASSHTKMNTEAFF
d_gene: -; v_gene: TRBV12-3/TRBV12-4; j_gene: TRBJ1-4; abundance: -; CDR3aa: CASSLLDGEKLFF
d_gene: TRBD2; v_gene: TRBV18; j_gene: TRBJ2-7; abundance: -; CDR3aa: CASSPRTSGGKGYEQYF